Sequencing of this TCR beta chain was carried out in a study of blood T cells in healthy people across ages. This clonotype was counted only a few times. Trimming cost V 4 bases and J 4 bases; bases outside gene matches: 9. The CDR3 length is 15 residues. Germline CDR1 is SGHTA and CDR2 is FQGNSA. The use of a sample-barcoded 5' primer and a J-beta primer mix characterized a second PCR of roughly 6 to 11 cycles. Using its own MiXCR run on the 5' RACE reads, TCRdb lists one record per CDR3 protein. The data contain about 570,000 distinct CDR3 sequences, approximately 27% of them singletons. Sequences were obtained from blood. The origin of this receptor is a woman in her seventies in good health. The chain couples TRBV7-2 to TRBJ2-7; 8 nucleotides line up with TRBD2. CDR3 DNA: TGTGCCAGCAGCTCGGAGCGGGGGCGGGGGTACGAGCAGTACTTC. As protein: CASSSERGRGYEQYF.